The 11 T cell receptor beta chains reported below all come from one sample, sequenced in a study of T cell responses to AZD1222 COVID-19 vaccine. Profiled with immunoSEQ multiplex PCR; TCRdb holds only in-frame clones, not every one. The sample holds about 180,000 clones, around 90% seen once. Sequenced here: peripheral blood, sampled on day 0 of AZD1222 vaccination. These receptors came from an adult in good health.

The chain's CDR3 is CASSLGGNYMNTEAFF. The CDR3 region has the DNA TGTGCCAGCAGCTTAGGAGGTAACTACATGAACACTGAAGCTTTCTTT. V and J are TRBV7-9 and TRBJ1-1; D uncertain. The CDR3 sequence is 16 residues long. V was clipped by 1 base and J by 0 bases, with 12 bases between them. Germline V lookup: CDR1 SEHNR, CDR2 FQNEAQ (reference sequence).

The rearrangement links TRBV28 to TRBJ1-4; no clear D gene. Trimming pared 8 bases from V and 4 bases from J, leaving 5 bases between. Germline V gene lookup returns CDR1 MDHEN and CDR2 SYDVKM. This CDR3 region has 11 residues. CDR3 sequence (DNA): TGTGCCAGCTTTAGTAATGAAAAACTGTTTTTT. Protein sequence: CASFSNEKLFF.

The CDR3 coding sequence is TGCGCCAGCAGCCCCGGAGGGCTTAATTCACCCCTCCACTTT. This encodes CASSPGGLNSPLHF. The rearrangement joins TRBV10-2 to TRBJ1-6; D gene uncertain. CDR3 length: 14 amino acids. Trimming shortened V by 6 bases and J by 6 bases, and 12 bases separated the two germline ends. The germline V gene has CDR1 WSHSY and CDR2 SAAADI.

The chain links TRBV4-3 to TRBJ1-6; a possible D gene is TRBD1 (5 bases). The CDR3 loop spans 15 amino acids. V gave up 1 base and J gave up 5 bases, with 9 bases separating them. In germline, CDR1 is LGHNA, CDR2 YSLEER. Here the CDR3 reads CASSQAQGDNSPLHF. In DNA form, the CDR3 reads TGCGCCAGCAGCCAAGCCCAGGGCGATAATTCACCCCTCCACTTT.

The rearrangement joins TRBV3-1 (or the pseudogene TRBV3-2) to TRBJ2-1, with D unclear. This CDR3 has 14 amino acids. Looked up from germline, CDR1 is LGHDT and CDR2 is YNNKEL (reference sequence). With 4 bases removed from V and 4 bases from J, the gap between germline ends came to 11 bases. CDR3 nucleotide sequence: TGTGCCAGCAGCCTGTCCCGACGGTACAATGAGCAGTTCTTC. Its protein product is CASSLSRRYNEQFF.

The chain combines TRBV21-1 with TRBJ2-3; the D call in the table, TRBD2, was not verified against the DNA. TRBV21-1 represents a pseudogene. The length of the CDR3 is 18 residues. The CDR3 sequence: CASSYRDHNATSTDTQYF. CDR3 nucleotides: TGTGCCAGCAGCTACCGGGATCATAACGCGACTAGCACAGATACGCAGTATTTT.

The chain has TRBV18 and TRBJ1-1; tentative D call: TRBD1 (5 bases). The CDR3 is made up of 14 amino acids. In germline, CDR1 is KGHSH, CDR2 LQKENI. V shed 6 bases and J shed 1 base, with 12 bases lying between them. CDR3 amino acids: CASSSGGGNTEAFF. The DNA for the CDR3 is TGTGCCAGCTCGAGCGGTGGGGGGAACACTGAAGCTTTCTTT.

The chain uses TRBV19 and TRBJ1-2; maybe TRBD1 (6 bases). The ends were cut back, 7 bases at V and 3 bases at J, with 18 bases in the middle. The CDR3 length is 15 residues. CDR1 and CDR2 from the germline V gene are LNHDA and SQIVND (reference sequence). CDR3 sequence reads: CASTQQGGSDYGYTF. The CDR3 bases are TGTGCCAGTACCCAACAGGGTGGATCGGACTATGGCTACACCTTC. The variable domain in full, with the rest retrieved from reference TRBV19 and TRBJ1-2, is DGGITQSPKYLFRKEGQNVTLSCEQNLNHDAMYWYRQDPGQGLRLIYYSQIVNDFQKGDIAEGYSVSREKKESFPLTVTSAQKNPTAFYLCASTQQGGSDYGYTFGSGTRLTVV.

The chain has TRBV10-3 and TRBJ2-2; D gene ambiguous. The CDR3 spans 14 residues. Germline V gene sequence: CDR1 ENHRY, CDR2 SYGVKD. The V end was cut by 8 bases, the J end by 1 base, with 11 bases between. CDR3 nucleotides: TGTGCCATCGGCACGGCCCTGAACACCGGGGAGCTGTTTTTT. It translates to CAIGTALNTGELFF.

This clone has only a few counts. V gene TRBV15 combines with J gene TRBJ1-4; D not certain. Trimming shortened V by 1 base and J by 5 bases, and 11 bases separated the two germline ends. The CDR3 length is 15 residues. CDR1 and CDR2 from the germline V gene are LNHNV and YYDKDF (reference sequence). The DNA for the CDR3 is TGTGCCACCAGCAGAGGGGCCCGCGCAAATGAAAAACTGTTTTTT. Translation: CATSRGARANEKLFF.

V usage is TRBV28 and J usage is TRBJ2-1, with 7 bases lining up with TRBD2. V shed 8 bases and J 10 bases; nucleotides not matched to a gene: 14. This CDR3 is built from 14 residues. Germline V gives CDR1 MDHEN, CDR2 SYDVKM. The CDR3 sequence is CASRAGVAQKEQFF. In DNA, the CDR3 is TGTGCCAGCCGGGCGGGAGTCGCTCAGAAGGAGCAGTTCTTC.